A single sample is the source of the 24 T cell receptor beta chains below, sequenced in a study of cytomegalovirus exposure and HLA in healthy donors. Sequenced by immunoSEQ multiplex PCR; TCRdb stores in-frame clones only, minus some. The sample lists around 250,000 clones, 90% occurring once. The sample consisted of PBMCs. These receptor sequences come from a woman aged 25-40 years in good health and CMV-seronegative.

This clone appeared a single time. This chain links TRBV11-3 with TRBJ1-2; D not resolved. Germline V gene lookup returns CDR1 SGHNT and CDR2 YENEEA. The CDR3 extends over 15 amino acids. Trimming cost V 7 bases and J 1 base, with 16 bases left between them. CDR3 nucleotides: TGTGCCAGCACCTCCCGCGGAGCGGGTAACTATGGCTACACCTTC. Residues: CASTSRGAGNYGYTF.

The chain uses TRBV7-8 and TRBJ2-7; weak D call: TRBD2 (5 bases). Germline values: CDR1 SGHVS, CDR2 FQNEAQ. This CDR3 contains 13 residues. V dropped 3 bases and J dropped 2 bases, with 8 bases sitting between them. The DNA for the CDR3 is TGTGCCAGCAGCTTGGGAGAAACCTACGAGCAGTACTTC. Its translation: CASSLGETYEQYF.

The chain combines TRBV5-5 with TRBJ1-5; TRBD1 matches at 8 bases. This CDR3 comprises 17 residues. The germline V gene has CDR1 SGHKS and CDR2 YYEKEE (reference sequence). Germline trimming cut 1 base from V and 0 bases from J; bases unmatched to any gene: 6. DNA of the CDR3: TGTGCCAGCAGCTTGTCGGGACAGGATTATAGCAATCAGCCCCAGCATTTT. It translates to CASSLSGQDYSNQPQHF. Using reference TRBV5-5 and TRBJ1-5 for the parts outside the CDR3, the full variable domain is DAGVTQSPTHLIKTRGQQVTLRCSPISGHKSVSWYQQVLGQGPQFIFQYYEKEERGRGNFPDRFSARQFPNYSSELNVNALLLGDSALYLCASSLSGQDYSNQPQHFGDGTRLSIL.

The genes are TRBV10-2 and TRBJ2-5; a weak D match, TRBD1 (5 bases). V dropped 4 bases and J dropped 5 bases, with 14 bases sitting between them. The CDR3 has 14 residues. Germline loops: CDR1 WSHSY, CDR2 SAAADI. CDR3 bases: TGCGCCAGCAGTGGTTATTTAGGGGTGGAGACCCAGTACTTC. Its translation: CASSGYLGVETQYF.

The CDR3 region has the DNA TGCGCCAGCAGCCCGGGCCGGGACTTTTTGAGCTCCTACGAGCAGTACTTC. Protein product: CASSPGRDFLSSYEQYF. The chain recombines TRBV4-3 with TRBJ2-7; perhaps TRBD2 as D (6 bases). CDR1 and CDR2 (germline): LGHNA, YSLEER. CDR3 size: 17 residues. The germline V and J ends were trimmed by 4 bases and 0 bases, with 19 bases remaining between them.

The rearrangement uses TRBV27 and TRBJ2-1; D not certain. CDR1 and CDR2 from the germline V gene are MNHEY and SMNVEV (reference sequence). The CDR3 consists of 14 residues. Trimming removed 2 bases from V and 0 bases from J, with 5 bases in between. In DNA, the CDR3 is TGTGCCAGCAGTTTAGGGCGCTCCTACAATGAGCAGTTCTTC. This translates into CASSLGRSYNEQFF.

Worth noting for this clone: Other DNA sequences of this sample code for an identical CDR3. The gene calls are TRBV27 and TRBJ2-7; D is unclear. The V gene's germline CDR1 is MNHEY and CDR2 SMNVEV (reference sequence). The CDR3 extends over 9 amino acids. Trimming stripped 8 bases from V and 3 bases from J, with 2 bases between. DNA for the CDR3: TGTGCCAGCGGCTACGAGCAGTACTTC. Protein sequence: CASGYEQYF.

The chain links TRBV2 to TRBJ2-7; the D gene is possibly TRBD2 (6 bases). This CDR3 has 13 amino acids. The V gene's germline CDR1 is SNHLY and CDR2 FYNNEI. Trimming took off 2 bases at V and 4 bases at J, with 9 bases between the two ends. CDR3 sequence (DNA): TGTGCCAGCAGTGAATCGCGGGGTTACGAGCAGTACTTC. It encodes CASSESRGYEQYF.

This clone was detected once. V gene TRBV28 combines with J gene TRBJ1-4; D is perhaps TRBD1 (5 bases). This CDR3 comprises 14 residues. The V and J ends lost 6 bases and 8 bases respectively, with 16 bases between them. Looked up from germline, CDR1 is MDHEN and CDR2 is SYDVKM. The DNA of the CDR3 is TGTGCCAGCAGCTCAGACCAACCAGGGGAAAAACTGTTTTTT. Residues: CASSSDQPGEKLFF.

Concerning this clone: In the same sample, other DNA sequences code for this CDR3. The chain has TRBV5-4 and TRBJ2-7, with TRBD2 as a possible D gene (6 bases). Germline loops: CDR1 SGHNT, CDR2 YYREEE (reference sequence). CDR3 length equals 15 residues. The germline V and J ends were trimmed by 3 bases and 2 bases, with 15 bases remaining between them. CDR3 nucleotide sequence: TGTGCCAGCAGCTCGGGGTTGGCGGGAACCTACGAGCAGTACTTC. It yields the protein CASSSGLAGTYEQYF.

This sequence joins TRBV27 and TRBJ1-5, with no clear D. The length of the CDR3 is 15 residues. The ends were cut back, 3 bases at V and 2 bases at J, with 11 bases in the middle. From germline, CDR1 is MNHEY and CDR2 SMNVEV (reference sequence). The CDR3 region has the DNA TGTGCCAGCAGTTTCAGAGGGTTGGGCAATCAGCCCCAGCATTTT. Protein: CASSFRGLGNQPQHF.

The genes are TRBV7-2 and TRBJ2-1, with TRBD2 matching 11 bases. The CDR3 totals 16 residues. Germline CDR1 SGHTA, CDR2 FQGNSA. V shed 4 bases and J 4 bases; nucleotides not matched to a gene: 6. The CDR3 bases are TGTGCCAGCAGCTCAAGAGGGACTAGCGGATACAATGAGCAGTTCTTC. This encodes CASSSRGTSGYNEQFF. Filled out from reference TRBV7-2 and TRBJ2-1, the complete variable domain reads GAGVSQSPSNKVTEKGKDVELRCDPISGHTALYWYRQSLGQGLEFLIYFQGNSAPDKSGLPSDRFSAERTGGSVSTLTIQRTQQEDSAVYLCASSSRGTSGYNEQFFGPGTRLTVL.

The CDR3 spells CASSEGRLSLPGLHEQYF. The CDR3 DNA sequence: TGTGCCAGCAGTGAAGGCCGTCTATCGCTGCCGGGCCTCCACGAGCAGTACTTC. V usage is TRBV25-1 and J usage is TRBJ2-7; no clear D gene. CDR3 length equals 18 residues. Germline V gives CDR1 MGHDK, CDR2 SYGVNS. Trimming stripped 2 bases from V and 5 bases from J, with 25 bases between.

This clone was found once. J is TRBJ1-2 and V is TRBV27, with 9 bases fitting TRBD1. The germline V gene has CDR1 MNHEY and CDR2 SMNVEV (reference sequence). Unmatched junction bases numbered 7, after V lost 7 bases and J lost 4 bases. This CDR3 contains 14 residues. CDR3 in amino acids: CASTLRTGAYGYTF. In nucleotides, the CDR3 is TGTGCCAGCACCCTACGGACAGGGGCCTATGGCTACACCTTC.

The rearrangement joins TRBV5-1 to TRBJ2-3; 10 bases map to TRBD2. The CDR3 is made up of 17 amino acids. Per the germline V gene, CDR1 is SGHRS and CDR2 is YFSETQ. The V segment lost 6 bases and the J segment 0 bases; nucleotides outside the gene matches: 10. The chain's CDR3 is CASKWGGLAVSTDTQYF. The CDR3, as DNA: TGCGCCAGCAAGTGGGGTGGACTAGCGGTTAGCACAGATACGCAGTATTTT. The variable domain in full, completed from reference TRBV5-1 and TRBJ2-3, reads KAGVTQTPRYLIKTRGQQVTLSCSPISGHRSVSWYQQTPGQGLQFLFEYFSETQRNKGNFPGRFSGRQFSNSRSEMNVSTLELGDSALYLCASKWGGLAVSTDTQYFGPGTRLTVL.

The chain joins TRBV30 to TRBJ2-3, with 10 bases that match TRBD2. The CDR3 loop spans 16 amino acids. V trimming: 0 bases; J trimming: 3 bases; junction bases outside the gene matches: 6. Germline-derived CDR1 and CDR2 are GTSNPN and SVGIG (reference sequence). The CDR3 nucleotides are TGTGCCTGGAGTGTATCCCGGACTAGCGGTACAGATACGCAGTATTTT. Protein product: CAWSVSRTSGTDTQYF. The variable domain in full, with the rest retrieved from reference TRBV30 and TRBJ2-3, is SQTIHQWPATLVQPVGSPLSLECTVEGTSNPNLYWYRQAAGRGLQLLFYSVGIGQISSEVPQNLSASRPQDRQFILSSKKLLLSDSGFYLCAWSVSRTSGTDTQYFGPGTRLTVL.

The V and J genes are TRBV6-6 and TRBJ2-7; no clear D. The CDR3 has 13 residues. Germline-derived CDR1 and CDR2 are MNHNY and SVGAGI (reference sequence). Deletions cut 7 bases from V and 7 bases from J, with 17 bases between. The CDR3 nucleotides read TGTGCCAGCACCGACTTTAGTTTGGGGGAGCAGTACTTC. Amino acid sequence: CASTDFSLGEQYF.

This chain uses TRBV27 with TRBJ2-1; TRBD1 agrees at 7 bases. The CDR3 extends over 15 amino acids. Germline CDR1 is MNHEY and CDR2 is SMNVEV (reference sequence). The junction had 8 bases not matched to a gene; V was cut back by 4 bases and J by 5 bases. The CDR3 DNA reads as TGTGCCAGCAGTTCTCCCAACAGGGGCAACAATGAGCAGTTCTTC. Protein sequence: CASSSPNRGNNEQFF.

This chain links TRBV5-5 with TRBJ2-2; weak D call: TRBD1 (5 bases). The germline gives CDR1 SGHKS, CDR2 YYEKEE (reference sequence). Between the trimmed V and J ends, which lost 1 base and 6 bases, there was a span of 10 bases. The CDR3 is 14 amino acids. CDR3 in amino acids: CASSLSGYAGELFF. Written as DNA, the CDR3 is TGTGCCAGCAGCTTGTCAGGGTACGCCGGGGAGCTGTTTTTT.

At least ten counts were recorded for this clone. The CDR3 reads CASRLGTANTEAFF. CDR3 nucleotide sequence: TGTGCCAGCAGGCTCGGGACGGCGAACACTGAAGCTTTCTTT. This chain connects TRBV2 to TRBJ1-1, with a tentative D call TRBD1 (5 bases). Trimming cost V 6 bases and J 1 base, with 12 bases left between them. CDR1 and CDR2 (germline): SNHLY, FYNNEI. The CDR3 extends over 14 amino acids.

The chain employs TRBV11-1 and TRBJ2-7; D is unresolved. The CDR3 spans 12 residues. V lost 3 bases, J lost 0 bases, and 3 bases lay in between. The germline gives CDR1 SGHAT, CDR2 FQDESV (reference sequence). CDR3 loop: CASSFSSYEQYF. The CDR3 DNA reads TGTGCCAGCAGCTTCTCCTCCTACGAGCAGTACTTC.

This rearrangement joins TRBV28 to TRBJ1-2; D is unresolved. The germline V gene has CDR1 MDHEN and CDR2 SYDVKM. V lost 7 bases to trimming and J lost 6 bases, with 15 bases between them. The CDR3 sequence is 13 residues long. The CDR3 here is CASTADWGDGYTF. DNA for the CDR3: TGTGCCAGCACCGCGGACTGGGGAGATGGCTACACCTTC.

The rearrangement links TRBV28 to TRBJ2-5; D is unresolved. The CDR3 loop spans 13 amino acids. Trimming cost V 1 base and J 3 bases, with 6 bases left between them. Germline V CDR1 and CDR2: MDHEN, SYDVKM. This chain's CDR3 is CASSLLGKETQYF. In nucleotides, the CDR3 is TGTGCCAGCAGTTTATTAGGAAAAGAGACCCAGTACTTC. The variable domain in full, with the rest retrieved from reference TRBV28 and TRBJ2-5, is DVKVTQSSRYLVKRTGEKVFLECVQDMDHENMFWYRQDPGLGLRLIYFSYDVKMKEKGDIPEGYSVSREKKERFSLILESASTNQTSMYLCASSLLGKETQYFGPGTRLLVL.

CDR3 in amino acids: CASKLGGIQETQYF. DNA of the CDR3: TGCGCCAGCAAGTTGGGCGGGATACAAGAGACCCAGTACTTC. This sequence joins TRBV5-1 and TRBJ2-5; D is perhaps TRBD2 (6 bases). The CDR3 runs 14 residues. The ends were cut back, 6 bases at V and 2 bases at J, with 14 bases in the middle. CDR1 and CDR2 (germline): SGHRS, YFSETQ.